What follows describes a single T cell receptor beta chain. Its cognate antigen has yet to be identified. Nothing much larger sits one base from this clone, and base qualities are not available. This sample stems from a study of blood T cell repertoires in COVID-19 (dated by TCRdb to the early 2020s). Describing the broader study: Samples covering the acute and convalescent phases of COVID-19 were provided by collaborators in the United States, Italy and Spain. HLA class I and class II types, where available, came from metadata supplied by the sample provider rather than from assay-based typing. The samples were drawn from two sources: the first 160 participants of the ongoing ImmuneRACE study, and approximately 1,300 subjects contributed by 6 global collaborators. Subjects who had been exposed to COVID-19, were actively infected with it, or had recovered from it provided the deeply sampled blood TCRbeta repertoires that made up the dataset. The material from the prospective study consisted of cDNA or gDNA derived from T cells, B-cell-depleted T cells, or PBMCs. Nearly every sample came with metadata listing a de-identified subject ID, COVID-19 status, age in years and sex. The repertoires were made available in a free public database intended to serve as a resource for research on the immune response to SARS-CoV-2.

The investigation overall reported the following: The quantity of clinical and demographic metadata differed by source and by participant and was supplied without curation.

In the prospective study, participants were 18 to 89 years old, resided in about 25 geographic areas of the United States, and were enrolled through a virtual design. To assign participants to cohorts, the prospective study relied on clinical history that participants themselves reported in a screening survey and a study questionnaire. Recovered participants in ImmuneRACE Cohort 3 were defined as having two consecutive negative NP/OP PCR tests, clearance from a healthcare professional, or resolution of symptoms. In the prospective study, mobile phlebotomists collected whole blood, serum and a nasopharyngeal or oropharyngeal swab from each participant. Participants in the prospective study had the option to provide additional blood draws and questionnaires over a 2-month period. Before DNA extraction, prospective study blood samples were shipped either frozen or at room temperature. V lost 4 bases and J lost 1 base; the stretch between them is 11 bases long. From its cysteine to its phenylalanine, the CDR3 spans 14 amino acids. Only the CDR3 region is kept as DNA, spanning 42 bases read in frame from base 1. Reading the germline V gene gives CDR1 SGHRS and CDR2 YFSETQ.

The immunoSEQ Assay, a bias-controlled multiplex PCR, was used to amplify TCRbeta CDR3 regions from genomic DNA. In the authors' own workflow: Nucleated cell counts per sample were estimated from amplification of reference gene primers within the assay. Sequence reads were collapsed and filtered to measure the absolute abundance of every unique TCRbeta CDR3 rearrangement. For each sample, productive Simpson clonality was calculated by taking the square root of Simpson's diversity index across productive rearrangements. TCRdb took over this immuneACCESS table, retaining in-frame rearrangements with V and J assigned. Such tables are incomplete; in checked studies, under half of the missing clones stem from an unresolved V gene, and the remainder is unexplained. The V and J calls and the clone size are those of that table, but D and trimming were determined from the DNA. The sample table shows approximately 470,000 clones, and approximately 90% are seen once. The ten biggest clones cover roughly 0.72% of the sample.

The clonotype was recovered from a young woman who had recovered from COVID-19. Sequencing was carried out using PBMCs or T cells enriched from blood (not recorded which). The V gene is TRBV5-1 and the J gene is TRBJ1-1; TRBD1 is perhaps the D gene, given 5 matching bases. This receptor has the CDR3 CASSPDGQNTEAFF. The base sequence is TGCGCCAGCAGCCCCGACGGACAGAACACTGAAGCTTTCTTT.